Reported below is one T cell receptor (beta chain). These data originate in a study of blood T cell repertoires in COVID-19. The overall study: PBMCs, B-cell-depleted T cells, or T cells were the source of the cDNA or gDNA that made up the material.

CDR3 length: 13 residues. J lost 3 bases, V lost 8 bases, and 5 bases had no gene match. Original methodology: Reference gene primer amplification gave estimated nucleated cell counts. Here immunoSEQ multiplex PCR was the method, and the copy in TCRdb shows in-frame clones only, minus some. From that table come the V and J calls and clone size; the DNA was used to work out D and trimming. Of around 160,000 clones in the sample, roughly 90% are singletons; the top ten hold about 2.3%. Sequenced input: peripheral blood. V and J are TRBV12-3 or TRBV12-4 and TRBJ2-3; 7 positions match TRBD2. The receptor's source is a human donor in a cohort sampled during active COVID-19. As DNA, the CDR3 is TGTGCCAGCGAGCGGGGTGGTACAGATACGCAGTATTTT. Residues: CASERGGTDTQYF.